The source of this TCR beta chain is a study of T cell responses to AZD1222 COVID-19 vaccine. General study points: Scientists sampled the repertoires only once the peak T cell response had passed.

A note on this clone: Its antigen is still unknown.

Clones were read by immunoSEQ multiplex PCR, and TCRdb kept only the in-frame ones, dropping some. Among about 99,000 clones listed, more than 90% were seen once. The CDR3 extends over 13 amino acids. Trimming removed 9 bases at V and 3 bases at J, with 14 bases between. CDR1 SGHNT and CDR2 YYREEE come from the germline V gene (reference sequence). This TCR was sampled from an adult in good health. This specimen was peripheral blood, taken on day 0 of AZD1222 vaccination. The chain is built from TRBV5-4 and TRBJ2-3; no reliable D call. CDR3 in amino acids: CAIRLEGTDTQYF. CDR3 sequence (DNA): TGTGCCATTCGCCTGGAAGGGACAGATACGCAGTATTTT.